This T cell receptor beta chain was recovered during a study of blood T cell repertoires in COVID-19. TCRdb's copy holds only in-frame clones and misses some; the assay was immunoSEQ multiplex PCR. The table includes about 160,000 clones, about nine tenths detected once. Germline lookup yields CDR1 SGHAT and CDR2 FQNNGV. V gave up 1 base and J gave up 6 bases, with 13 bases separating them. CDR3 length: 15 amino acids. The chain is built from TRBV11-2 and TRBJ1-5; D is possibly TRBD1 (6 bases). The TCR sequence derives from a man aged 30-40 years with COVID-19, enrolled during active disease. Sequenced sample: peripheral blood. The CDR3 DNA is TGTGCCAGCAGCTTAGGGGTGTCAGGGGTTCAGCCCCAGCATTTT. Translating it yields CASSLGVSGVQPQHF.